The 28 T cell receptor beta chains listed next were all sequenced from one sample in a study of blood T cell repertoires in COVID-19. Libraries were prepared by immunoSEQ multiplex PCR; TCRdb keeps only in-frame clonotypes and omits some of them. The sample contains fewer than 90,000 clones, 90% to 95% of which appear only once. Source material: peripheral blood. These receptors all stem from a human donor with active COVID-19. The donor label of this sample is uncertain.

The gene calls are TRBV3-1 (or the pseudogene TRBV3-2) and TRBJ2-7; D is undetermined. The V end was cut by 1 base, the J end by 3 bases, with 10 bases between. The germline V gene has CDR1 LGHDT and CDR2 YNNKEL (reference sequence). The CDR3 has 14 residues. CDR3 DNA: TGTGCCAGCAGCCAAGCGGCAGGCATCTACGAGCAGTACTTC. Translated, it gives CASSQAAGIYEQYF.

The J gene is TRBJ2-5, the V gene TRBV7-9; 11 bases agree with TRBD2. The CDR3 totals 14 residues. Germline lookup yields CDR1 SEHNR and CDR2 FQNEAQ (reference sequence). Trimming cost V 5 bases and J 3 bases; bases outside gene matches: 2. The CDR3 DNA reads as TGTGCCAGCAGCCCGGGACTAGCGGAAGAGACCCAGTACTTC. Its protein is CASSPGLAEETQYF.

DNA for the CDR3: TGTGCCAGCAGCTTAGCTGTGGGAGGAACGCAGTATTTT. It codes for CASSLAVGGTQYF. The genes are TRBV11-2 and TRBJ2-3, with D possibly TRBD2 on 6 matching bases. CDR1 is SGHAT, CDR2 FQNNGV, per germline. The CDR3 spans 13 residues. The V gene lost 1 base and the J gene lost 9 bases, with 11 bases spanning the gap.

This chain connects TRBV2 to TRBJ2-3, with 7 bases fitting TRBD2. Germline V lookup: CDR1 SNHLY, CDR2 FYNNEI. V trimming: 6 bases; J trimming: 0 bases; junction bases outside the gene matches: 15. This CDR3 is 18 amino acids long. DNA for the CDR3: TGTGCCAGCAGAGGGCCCCTTGGGCGGGGGTCCAGCACAGATACGCAGTATTTT. Translation: CASRGPLGRGSSTDTQYF.

This clone was observed a single time. This chain joins TRBV7-8 and TRBJ1-2; 9 bases align to TRBD1. This CDR3 contains 14 residues. V gave up 1 base and J gave up 7 bases; unmatched junction bases: 4. CDR1 SGHVS and CDR2 FQNEAQ come from the germline V gene. CDR3 nucleotides: TGTGCCAGCAGCTTAGAGGGACAGGGCTCTGGCTACACCTTC. Translated: CASSLEGQGSGYTF.

Turning to this clone: The sample has other DNA sequences that encode this CDR3 too. The chain is built from TRBV7-9 and TRBJ2-3, with D possibly TRBD1 on 6 matching bases. Germline V gene data show CDR1 as SEHNR and CDR2 as FQNEAQ (reference sequence). V lost 5 bases and J lost 0, with 9 bases in between. The CDR3 sequence is 14 residues long. For the CDR3, the DNA is TGTGCCAGCAGCCTTACAGGGAGCACAGATACGCAGTATTTT. Its translation is CASSLTGSTDTQYF.

This clone was seen just once. The chain carries TRBV7-6 and TRBJ2-3; tentatively, D is TRBD1 (6 bases). The CDR3 contains 14 residues. Germline V gives CDR1 SGHVS, CDR2 FNYEAQ. Trimming took off 4 bases at V and 4 bases at J, with 12 bases between the two ends. In DNA, the CDR3 is TGTGCCAGCAGCTCCGGGACATGGGCAGATACGCAGTATTTT. Residues: CASSSGTWADTQYF.

V is TRBV12-3 or TRBV12-4 and J is TRBJ2-7; the D is unclear. This CDR3 is 12 amino acids long. Trimming shortened V by 3 bases and J by 6 bases, and 9 bases separated the two germline ends. Here the CDR3 reads CASSLEFSEQYF. The CDR3 nucleotides read TGTGCCAGCAGTTTGGAGTTCTCCGAGCAGTACTTC.

The chain links TRBV7-2 to TRBJ2-1, with a possible D match to TRBD1 (5 bases). Germline values: CDR1 SGHTA, CDR2 FQGNSA. The CDR3 consists of 15 residues. V lost 1 base and J lost 5, with 12 bases in between. The CDR3 nucleotides read TGTGCCAGCAGCTTAGGGGGCTACTATGACAATGAGCAGTTCTTC. Translating gives CASSLGGYYDNEQFF.

This rearrangement joins TRBV15 to TRBJ1-4, with 9 positions matching TRBD1. The ends lost 1 base at V and 4 bases at J; junction bases unmatched: 4. Germline CDR1 reads LNHNV; CDR2 reads YYDKDF (reference sequence). There are 16 residues in the CDR3. This chain's CDR3 is CATSRGQGVFNEKLFF. CDR3 in DNA: TGTGCCACCAGCAGAGGACAGGGGGTTTTTAATGAAAAACTGTTTTTT. The full variable domain, in which reference TRBV15 and TRBJ1-4 provide the parts outside the CDR3, is DAMVIQNPRYQVTQFGKPVTLSCSQTLNHNVMYWYQQKSSQAPKLLFHYYDKDFNNEADTPDNFQSRRPNTSFCFLDIRSPGLGDTAMYLCATSRGQGVFNEKLFFGSGTQLSVL.

The chain carries TRBV10-3 and TRBJ2-6, with 12 bases aligning to TRBD2. Germline V gives CDR1 ENHRY, CDR2 SYGVKD. The V segment lost 4 bases and the J segment 1 base; nucleotides outside the gene matches: 8. The CDR3 contains 19 residues. This CDR3 reads CAISAWTSGILSGANVLTF. DNA for the CDR3: TGTGCCATCAGTGCCTGGACTAGCGGGATATTATCTGGGGCCAACGTCCTGACTTTC.

V usage is TRBV5-5 and J usage is TRBJ1-4; D perhaps matches TRBD1 (5 bases). Per germline, CDR1 SGHKS and CDR2 YYEKEE (reference sequence). This CDR3 has 14 residues. Trimming pared 5 bases from V and 2 bases from J, leaving 10 bases between. The CDR3 DNA sequence: TGTGCCAGCAGACTCGACAGTACTAATGAAAAACTGTTTTTT. As protein: CASRLDSTNEKLFF.

V usage is TRBV9 and J usage is TRBJ2-7; D is perhaps TRBD2 (5 bases). V lost 1 base, J lost 10 bases, and 12 bases lay in between. Germline-derived CDR1 and CDR2 are SGDLS and YYNGEE. The CDR3 extends over 12 amino acids. CDR3: CASSVTGGLQYF. In nucleotides, the CDR3 is TGTGCCAGCAGCGTAACGGGCGGGCTACAGTACTTC.

The V call is TRBV5-1, the J call TRBJ2-5, with a weak D call TRBD2 (6 bases). Germline CDR1 and CDR2: SGHRS and YFSETQ. This CDR3 is built from 15 residues. V lost 4 bases, J lost 5 bases, and 18 bases lay in between. Written as DNA, the CDR3 is TGCGCCAGCAGCCCGGGGACTCAGGCGGGGGAGACCCAGTACTTC. This sequence encodes CASSPGTQAGETQYF.

J is TRBJ2-1 and V is TRBV5-1; 7 nucleotides agree with TRBD2. This CDR3 is 18 amino acids long. CDR1 SGHRS and CDR2 YFSETQ come from the germline V gene. Trimming took 2 bases from V and 11 from J; bases not matched to a gene: 22. The CDR3 DNA follows: TGCGCCAGCAGCTTCGGAGGGTTGGGCGGGAGCGACTTAAATCAGCAGTTCTTC. Protein: CASSFGGLGGSDLNQQFF.

V and J are TRBV18 and TRBJ2-5; TRBD2 might be the D (5 bases). Deletions cut 2 bases from V and 4 bases from J, with 11 bases between. This CDR3 region has 14 residues. Germline loops: CDR1 KGHSH, CDR2 LQKENI. This CDR3 reads CASSPGLLPETQYF. The CDR3 region has the DNA TGTGCCAGCTCACCAGGACTCCTTCCAGAGACCCAGTACTTC.

The CDR3 sequence: CASSLFPFLADHQETQYF. The CDR3, as DNA: TGTGCCAGCAGTTTATTTCCTTTCCTAGCGGATCACCAAGAGACCCAGTACTTC. The chain carries TRBV28 and TRBJ2-5; 7 bases are shared with TRBD2. The CDR3 runs 18 residues. The germline CDR1 and CDR2 sequences are MDHEN and SYDVKM. With 1 base clipped from V and 0 bases from J, the junction kept 11 bases outside the gene matches.

The chain has TRBV10-3 and TRBJ2-1; 9 bases are a match to TRBD2. The germline CDR1 and CDR2 sequences are ENHRY and SYGVKD. CDR3 length: 16 amino acids. With V trimmed by 3 bases and J by 7 bases, 10 bases remained unmatched. The DNA of the CDR3 is TGTGCCATCAGTGAAGTAGCGGGAGTTCTGGTGAATGAGCAGTTCTTC. The encoded protein is CAISEVAGVLVNEQFF.

The rearrangement joins TRBV28 to TRBJ1-5, with D maybe TRBD1 (6 bases). The CDR3 is 16 residues long. V gave up 0 bases and J gave up 2 bases, with 11 bases separating them. Per the germline V gene, CDR1 is MDHEN and CDR2 is SYDVKM. The CDR3 region is CASSLWGGGGNQPQHF. The CDR3 DNA reads TGTGCCAGCAGTTTATGGGGAGGGGGGGGCAATCAGCCCCAGCATTTT.

The rearrangement uses TRBV7-9 and TRBJ2-4, with 8 bases identical to TRBD1. The CDR3 has 15 residues. Germline CDR1 is SEHNR and CDR2 is FQNEAQ (reference sequence). V was clipped by 7 bases and J by 2 bases; unmatched bases: 7. CDR3 bases: TGTGCCAGCACCCCAGGGGGCAGTACCAAAAACATTCAGTACTTC. Translating gives CASTPGGSTKNIQYF.

The chain combines TRBV2 with TRBJ2-7; 8 nucleotides line up with TRBD2. Trimming at V came to 7 bases and at J to 3 bases, leaving 8 bases not matched to a gene. The CDR3 is made up of 14 amino acids. Germline CDR1 and CDR2: SNHLY and FYNNEI. The CDR3 DNA sequence: TGTGCCAGCACCGGGAGGGGGGAAGGCTACGAGCAGTACTTC. Translation gives CASTGRGEGYEQYF.

The rearrangement uses TRBV6-2 or TRBV6-3 and TRBJ2-7; 9 positions match TRBD2. V shed 2 bases, J shed 5 bases, and the junction held 13 bases outside the gene matches. CDR1 MNHEY and CDR2 SVGEGT come from the germline V gene. The CDR3 covers 17 residues. CDR3 region: CASSYIGRLAGVHEQYF. The CDR3 region has the DNA TGTGCCAGCAGTTACATAGGAAGGTTAGCGGGAGTCCACGAGCAGTACTTC.

V and J are TRBV12-3 or TRBV12-4 and TRBJ2-4; D might be TRBD2 (5 bases). The CDR3 covers 11 residues. Trimming shortened V by 1 base and J by 14 bases, and 9 bases separated the two germline ends. The CDR3 spells CASSLVGVKYF. CDR3 nucleotides: TGTGCCAGCAGTTTAGTCGGGGTAAAGTACTTC.

The genes are TRBV18 and TRBJ2-2, with 13 bases matching TRBD2. V shed 1 base and J 2 bases; nucleotides not matched to a gene: 7. The CDR3 totals 19 residues. The germline V gene encodes CDR1 KGHSH and CDR2 LQKENI. The DNA for the CDR3 is TGTGCCAGCTCACCACTACGGACTAGCGGGGGACCCAACACCGGGGAGCTGTTTTTT. Amino acid sequence: CASSPLRTSGGPNTGELFF.

This chain uses TRBV27 with TRBJ1-5; 7 bases are a match to TRBD1. Trimming at V came to 5 bases and at J to 4 bases, leaving 5 bases not matched to a gene. The CDR3 has 14 residues. Germline CDR1 reads MNHEY; CDR2 reads SMNVEV (reference sequence). CDR3 nucleotides: TGTGCCAGCAGTCCGCGACAGGGAAATCAGCCCCAGCATTTT. It encodes CASSPRQGNQPQHF.

For the CDR3, the DNA is TGTGCCAGTCGGGACAGGGGGTCAGATACGCAGTATTTT. Protein product: CASRDRGSDTQYF. The rearrangement links TRBV19 to TRBJ2-3; 11 nucleotides align to TRBD1. The CDR3 spans 13 residues. J was trimmed by 4 bases and V by 8 bases; bases with no gene match: 2. In germline, CDR1 is LNHDA, CDR2 SQIVND (reference sequence). Full variable domain (missing parts from reference TRBV19 and TRBJ2-3): DGGITQSPKYLFRKEGQNVTLSCEQNLNHDAMYWYRQDPGQGLRLIYYSQIVNDFQKGDIAEGYSVSREKKESFPLTVTSAQKNPTAFYLCASRDRGSDTQYFGPGTRLTVL.

This clone appeared once. CDR3 nucleotides: TGTGCCAGCAGCTTATCGGTATCCAAAAACATTCAGTACTTC. Translated, it gives CASSLSVSKNIQYF. The chain couples TRBV7-9 to TRBJ2-4; no definite D call. The length of the CDR3 is 14 residues. The V end lost 2 bases, the J end lost 2 bases, and 7 bases lay between the germline ends. Germline CDR1 SEHNR, CDR2 FQNEAQ (reference sequence).

The chain has TRBV28 and TRBJ2-3; TRBD1 aligns across 10 bases. Trimming took 3 bases from V and 5 from J; bases not matched to a gene: 8. Germline CDR1 and CDR2: MDHEN and SYDVKM. The CDR3 consists of 16 residues. The CDR3 loop reads CASSFSGQGKKDTQYF. The DNA for the CDR3 is TGTGCCAGCAGTTTTTCGGGACAGGGGAAGAAAGATACGCAGTATTTT.